The TCR beta chain described here comes from a study of identical twins. This clonotype was counted ten times or more. Using its own MiXCR run on the 5' RACE reads, TCRdb lists one record per CDR3 protein. Among roughly 710,000 distinct CDR3 sequences listed, approximately 6.1% were seen once. The germline gives CDR1 MNHEY, CDR2 SMNVEV (reference sequence). The J segment lost 0 bases and the V segment lost 2 bases, leaving 5 bases of the junction unmatched. The CDR3 totals 16 residues. This TCR came from a man between 18 and 35 years old in good health. Sequencing input: naive T cells sorted from blood. The V call is TRBV27, the J call TRBJ1-1, with TRBD1 matching over 8 bases. The CDR3 sequence is CASSLGTGAMNTEAFF. In DNA form, the CDR3 reads TGTGCCAGCAGTTTAGGGACAGGTGCCATGAACACTGAAGCTTTCTTT.